The clone carrying this TCR beta chain was detected a few times. This sample was included in a study of shared clonotypes between healthy human individuals. Subsets obtained from CD4+ cells comprised CD45RA+ naive and CD45RA-negative memory cells. Per the authors' pipeline: Filtering of immunoSEQ junctional sequences could not match full-length read filtering. The protocol was immunoSEQ multiplex PCR, while the TCRdb copy is restricted to in-frame clones and leaves out a portion. The V and J calls and clone size come from that table; D and trimming were worked out from the DNA. Of 190,000 or so clones listed, around 63% are singletons. The CDR3 consists of 14 residues. Trimming at V came to 4 bases and at J to 5 bases, leaving 7 bases not matched to a gene. Germline V gene data show CDR1 as SNHLY and CDR2 as FYNNEI.

The sequenced sample was memory CD4+ T cells sorted from blood. This sample's subset: CD45RA-negative fraction. The sequence was collected from a man aged 30-40 years in good health. The chain has TRBV2 and TRBJ2-7; 8 bases are a match to TRBD2. The CDR3 reads CASSVRLAGHEQYF. The CDR3 bases are TGTGCCAGCAGTGTGCGGCTAGCGGGCCACGAGCAGTACTTC.